The T cell receptor beta chain described here comes from a study of T-cell reconstitution after alpha-beta-depleted transplantation in children. Germline lookup yields CDR1 MGHRA and CDR2 YSYEKL. Trimming removed 1 base from V and 2 bases from J, with 8 bases in between. CDR3 length: 15 amino acids. The library targeted TCRbeta and was prepared with unique molecular identifiers. Each CDR3 protein is one row after TCRdb ran MiXCR on the PCR reads. The data contain some 390,000 distinct CDR3 sequences, about 20% of them singletons. This clonotype has a handful of counts. The J gene is TRBJ2-2, the V gene TRBV4-1; D is possibly TRBD1 (5 bases). Sequencing used PBMCs from the stem cell graft donor, obtained from the stem cell graft. The origin of this receptor is a human donor who donated a stem cell graft to a child with acute myeloid leukemia. The CDR3 sequence: CASSQGDRNTGELFF. The DNA of the CDR3 is TGCGCCAGCAGCCAAGGAGACAGAAACACCGGGGAGCTGTTTTTT.